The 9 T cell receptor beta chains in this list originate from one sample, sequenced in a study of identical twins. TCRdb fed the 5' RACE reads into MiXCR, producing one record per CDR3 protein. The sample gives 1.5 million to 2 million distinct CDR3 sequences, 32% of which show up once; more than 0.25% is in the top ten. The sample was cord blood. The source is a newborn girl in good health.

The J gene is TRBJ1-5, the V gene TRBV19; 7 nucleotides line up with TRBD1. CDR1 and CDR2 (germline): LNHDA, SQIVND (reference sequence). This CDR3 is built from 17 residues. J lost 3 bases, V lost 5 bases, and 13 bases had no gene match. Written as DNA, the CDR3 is TGTGCCAGTAGTGACGACAGGGAAAGCCCCACCAATCAGCCCCAGCATTTT. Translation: CASSDDRESPTNQPQHF.

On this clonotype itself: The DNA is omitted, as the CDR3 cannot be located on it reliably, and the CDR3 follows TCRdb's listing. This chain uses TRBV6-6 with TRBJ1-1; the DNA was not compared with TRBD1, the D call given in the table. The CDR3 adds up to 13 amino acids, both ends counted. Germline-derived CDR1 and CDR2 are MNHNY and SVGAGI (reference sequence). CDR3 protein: CASSTSGDTEAFF.

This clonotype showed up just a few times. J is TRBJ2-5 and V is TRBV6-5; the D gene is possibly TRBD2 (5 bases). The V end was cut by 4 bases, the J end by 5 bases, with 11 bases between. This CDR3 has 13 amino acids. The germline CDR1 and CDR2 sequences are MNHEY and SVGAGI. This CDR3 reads CASSSGIWETQYF. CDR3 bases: TGTGCCAGCAGTTCGGGGATCTGGGAGACCCAGTACTTC.

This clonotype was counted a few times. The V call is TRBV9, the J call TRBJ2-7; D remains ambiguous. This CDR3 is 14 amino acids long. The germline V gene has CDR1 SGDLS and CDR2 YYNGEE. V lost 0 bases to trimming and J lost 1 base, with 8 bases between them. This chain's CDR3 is CASSVEWSSYEQYF. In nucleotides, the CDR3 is TGTGCCAGCAGCGTAGAGTGGAGTTCCTACGAGCAGTACTTC.

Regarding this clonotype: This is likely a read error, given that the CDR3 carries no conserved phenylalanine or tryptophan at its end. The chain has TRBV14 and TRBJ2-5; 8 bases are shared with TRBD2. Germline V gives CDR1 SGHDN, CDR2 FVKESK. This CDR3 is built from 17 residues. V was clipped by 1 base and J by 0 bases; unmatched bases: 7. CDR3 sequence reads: CASSQVRSSGYQETQYL. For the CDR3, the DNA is TGTGCCAGCAGCCAAGTTCGGTCTAGCGGGTACCAAGAGACCCAGTACCTC.

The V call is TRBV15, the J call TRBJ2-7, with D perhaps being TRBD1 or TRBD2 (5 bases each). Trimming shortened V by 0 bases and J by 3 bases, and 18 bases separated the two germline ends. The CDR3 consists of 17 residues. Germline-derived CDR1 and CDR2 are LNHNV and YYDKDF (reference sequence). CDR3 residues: CATSRDYRDGGIYEQYF. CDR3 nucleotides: TGTGCCACCAGCAGAGATTATCGGGATGGGGGTATCTACGAGCAGTACTTC.

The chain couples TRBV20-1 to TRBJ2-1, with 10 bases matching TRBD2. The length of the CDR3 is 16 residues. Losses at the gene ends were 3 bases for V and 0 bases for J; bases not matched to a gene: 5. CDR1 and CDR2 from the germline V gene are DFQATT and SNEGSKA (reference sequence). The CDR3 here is CSARASGSSSYNEQFF. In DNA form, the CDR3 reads TGCAGTGCTAGGGCTAGCGGGAGTTCCTCCTACAATGAGCAGTTCTTC.

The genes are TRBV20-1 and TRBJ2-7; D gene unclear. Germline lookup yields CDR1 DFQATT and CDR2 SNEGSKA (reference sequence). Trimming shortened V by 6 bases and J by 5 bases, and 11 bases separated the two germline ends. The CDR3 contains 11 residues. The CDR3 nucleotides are TGCAGTGCCCTACATGCCAACGAGCAGTACTTC. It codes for CSALHANEQYF.

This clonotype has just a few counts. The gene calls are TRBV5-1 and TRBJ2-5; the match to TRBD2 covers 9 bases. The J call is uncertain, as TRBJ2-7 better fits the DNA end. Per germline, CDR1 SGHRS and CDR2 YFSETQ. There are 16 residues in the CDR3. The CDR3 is CASSSSEWAGGPEQYF. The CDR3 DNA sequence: TGCGCCAGCAGCTCCTCCGAGTGGGCGGGAGGGCCCGAGCAGTACTTC.